Presented here are 30 T cell receptor beta chains from one specimen sequenced in a study of response to subunit inactivated influenza vaccine. Each CDR3 protein gets one entry after TCRdb re-called the RT-PCR reads with MiXCR. The data show under 800,000 distinct CDR3 sequences, with around 13% seen just once and 6% to 8% held by the top ten. The sample consisted of PBMCs from blood, taken less than 15 days before vaccination. The source of these receptors is a man between 50 and 59 years old who received an inactivated influenza vaccine.

This chain joins TRBV14 and TRBJ1-2, with D hard to call. V lost 4 bases and J lost 6, with 18 bases in between. The CDR3 is 15 residues long. The V gene's germline CDR1 is SGHDN and CDR2 FVKESK. The CDR3 region is CASSPAVRGTDGYTF. The DNA for the CDR3 is TGTGCCAGCAGCCCAGCCGTCCGAGGTACCGATGGCTACACCTTC.

The rearrangement joins TRBV2 to TRBJ2-3, with TRBD2 matching over 11 bases. Per the germline V gene, CDR1 is SNHLY and CDR2 is FYNNEI. The length of the CDR3 is 14 residues. Trimming cost V 8 bases and J 4 bases; bases outside gene matches: 5. The DNA for the CDR3 is TGTGCCAGCCGACTAGCGGGAAACGCAGATACGCAGTATTTT. This translates into CASRLAGNADTQYF.

Ten or more counts support this clonotype. The rearrangement links TRBV12-3 or TRBV12-4 to TRBJ2-5; 8 bases fit TRBD1. The CDR3 is 16 residues long. V shed 3 bases and J 3 bases; nucleotides not matched to a gene: 9. CDR3 amino acids: CASSFEIGQGKETQYF. The DNA for the CDR3 is TGTGCCAGCAGTTTTGAGATAGGACAGGGAAAAGAGACCCAGTACTTC.

Many counts were recorded for this clonotype. This chain connects TRBV12-3 or TRBV12-4 to TRBJ2-1, with D possibly TRBD2 on 6 matching bases. V was cut by 5 bases and J by 5 bases, with 16 bases left in between. This CDR3 has 15 amino acids. CDR3 nucleotide sequence: TGTGCCAGCAGTCGCTGGAGGGACCGCAACAATGAGCAGTTCTTC. This sequence encodes CASSRWRDRNNEQFF.

This clonotype has only a few counts. The chain carries TRBV2 and TRBJ2-1; D perhaps matches TRBD1 (7 bases). Germline V lookup: CDR1 SNHLY, CDR2 FYNNEI. This CDR3 is built from 15 residues. The germline V and J ends were trimmed by 3 bases and 5 bases, with 14 bases remaining between them. CDR3 nucleotides: TGTGCCAGCAGTGAGGTCAGGGGGAGGCACAATGAGCAGTTCTTC. It specifies CASSEVRGRHNEQFF.

The chain couples TRBV20-1 to TRBJ2-7, with 15 bases matching TRBD2. Trimming cost V 3 bases and J 3 bases; bases outside gene matches: 6. Germline-derived CDR1 and CDR2 are DFQATT and SNEGSKA (reference sequence). The CDR3 spans 16 residues. This CDR3 is CSASGLAGGPSYEQYF. CDR3 DNA: TGCAGTGCTAGCGGACTAGCGGGAGGGCCGAGCTACGAGCAGTACTTC.

This clonotype was found once. The chain uses TRBV6-2 or TRBV6-3 and TRBJ2-3; no definite D call. The CDR3 runs to 16 residues. Trimming shortened V by 0 bases and J by 0 bases, and 10 bases separated the two germline ends. CDR1 is MNHEY, CDR2 SVGEGT, per germline. CDR3 DNA sequence: TGTGCCAGCAGTTACTCACCCCTGGTTAGCACAGATACGCAGTATTTT. This translates into CASSYSPLVSTDTQYF.

This clonotype appeared a few times. A much larger clone lies one base from this, so it may be a read error. This sequence joins TRBV20-1 and TRBJ1-1; possible D gene TRBD1, 6 bases. CDR3 size: 13 residues. The germline V gene encodes CDR1 DFQATT and CDR2 SNEGSKA (reference sequence). CDR3 DNA sequence: TGCGGTGCTAGAGTGGCAGGGGTAACTGAAGCTTTCTTT. This codes for CGARVAGVTEAFF.

This clonotype has ten or more counts. The chain employs TRBV29-1 and TRBJ1-2; D possibly corresponds to TRBD1 (6 bases). This CDR3 is 12 amino acids long. The V end lost 3 bases, the J end lost 7 bases, and 12 bases lay between the germline ends. Germline V gene data show CDR1 as SQVTM and CDR2 as ANQGSEA. The CDR3 is CSVDGQGSGYTF. The CDR3 nucleotides read TGCAGCGTTGACGGCCAGGGGTCTGGCTACACCTTC. Full variable domain (missing parts from reference TRBV29-1 and TRBJ1-2): SAVISQKPSRDICQRGTSLTIQCQVDSQVTMMFWYRQQPGQSLTLIATANQGSEATYESGFVIDKFPISRPNLTFSTLTVSNMSPEDSSIYLCSVDGQGSGYTFGSGTRLTVV.

This clonotype was picked up a small number of times. The chain recombines TRBV7-9 with TRBJ2-2; D unclear. Between the trimmed V and J ends, which lost 5 bases and 6 bases, there was a span of 7 bases. Looked up from germline, CDR1 is SEHNR and CDR2 is FQNEAQ (reference sequence). CDR3 length: 12 residues. The DNA of the CDR3 is TGTGCCAGCAGCCATACCGCCGGGGAGCTGTTTTTT. Protein: CASSHTAGELFF.

Turning to this clonotype: A much larger clone sits a single nucleotide away, making a read error possible. This rearrangement joins TRBV12-3 or TRBV12-4 to TRBJ2-1; 8 bases line up with TRBD2. Trimming cost V 6 bases and J 8 bases; bases outside gene matches: 6. The CDR3 extends over 13 amino acids. Written as DNA, the CDR3 is TGTGCCAGCAGCCCCGGGACTAGTGATGAGCAGTTCTTC. Translating it yields CASSPGTSDEQFF.

This clonotype was counted a few times. The gene calls are TRBV30 and TRBJ2-4, with D possibly matching TRBD2 (5 bases). Germline V CDR1 and CDR2: GTSNPN, SVGIG (reference sequence). V lost 1 base to trimming and J lost 1 base, with 14 bases between them. The CDR3 runs 16 residues. For the CDR3, the DNA is TGTGCCTGGAGTGCTGGACTGATTATGGCCAAAAACATTCAGTACTTC. It codes for CAWSAGLIMAKNIQYF.

This clonotype was counted between two and nine times. V and J are TRBV4-2 and TRBJ2-1; tentatively, D is TRBD2 (6 bases). CDR1 and CDR2 (germline): LGHNA, YNFKEQ. Trimming stripped 4 bases from V and 7 bases from J, with 14 bases between. The CDR3 is 14 residues long. This CDR3 reads CASSPVGGANEQFF. CDR3 nucleotides: TGTGCCAGCAGCCCGGTTGGCGGGGCGAATGAGCAGTTCTTC.

This clonotype was counted ten times or more. This rearrangement joins TRBV9 to TRBJ2-7; D possibly uses TRBD1 or TRBD2 (5 bases each). Germline CDR1 is SGDLS and CDR2 is YYNGEE. This CDR3 has 14 residues. V dropped 5 bases and J dropped 2 bases, with 14 bases sitting between them. The CDR3 DNA follows: TGTGCCAGCAGTTTAGGGACGGAGACCTACGAGCAGTACTTC. Translated: CASSLGTETYEQYF.

The chain combines TRBV9 with TRBJ2-1, with D perhaps TRBD2 (5 bases). Per germline, CDR1 SGDLS and CDR2 YYNGEE. This CDR3 spans 16 amino acids. The V and J ends lost 0 bases and 6 bases respectively, with 16 bases between them. The CDR3: CASSVGPSGSTNEQFF. CDR3 in DNA: TGTGCCAGCAGCGTAGGGCCCAGCGGAAGTACCAATGAGCAGTTCTTC.

V usage is TRBV28 and J usage is TRBJ2-6, with D possibly being TRBD2 (6 bases). The V gene lost 6 bases and the J gene lost 0 bases, with 15 bases spanning the gap. The CDR3 runs 17 residues. Germline V gene sequence: CDR1 MDHEN, CDR2 SYDVKM. The chain's CDR3 is CASSPVGLRSGANVLTF. CDR3 in DNA: TGTGCCAGCAGCCCCGTGGGACTCCGCTCTGGGGCCAACGTCCTGACTTTC.

The CDR3 DNA sequence: TGCGCCAGCAGCTTGGACACGTACTATGGCTACACCTTC. Protein sequence: CASSLDTYYGYTF. The genes are TRBV5-1 and TRBJ1-2; D unresolved. The ends were cut back, 0 bases at V and 3 bases at J, with 6 bases in the middle. CDR3 length equals 13 residues. From germline, CDR1 is SGHRS and CDR2 YFSETQ.

The genes are TRBV29-1 and TRBJ2-5; the D gene is possibly TRBD2 (5 bases). The ends were cut back, 5 bases at V and 1 base at J, with 17 bases in the middle. The germline V gene encodes CDR1 SQVTM and CDR2 ANQGSEA. The length of the CDR3 is 15 residues. CDR3 loop: CSVFPVRGIQETQYF. In DNA form, the CDR3 reads TGCAGCGTTTTCCCGGTCCGGGGAATCCAAGAGACCCAGTACTTC. Looking up the rest from reference TRBV29-1 and TRBJ2-5 gives the full variable domain: SAVISQKPSRDICQRGTSLTIQCQVDSQVTMMFWYRQQPGQSLTLIATANQGSEATYESGFVIDKFPISRPNLTFSTLTVSNMSPEDSSIYLCSVFPVRGIQETQYFGPGTRLLVL.

CDR3 sequence reads: CASSPRTSNEKLFF. The CDR3, as DNA: TGTGCCAGCAGCCCTAGGACATCTAATGAAAAACTGTTTTTT. V usage is TRBV7-9 and J usage is TRBJ1-4; perhaps TRBD1 as D (5 bases). Trimming pared 5 bases from V and 3 bases from J, leaving 10 bases between. Germline V gene lookup returns CDR1 SEHNR and CDR2 FQNEAQ (reference sequence). The CDR3 runs to 14 residues.

This chain's CDR3 is CASSEVGRNVYEQYF. Written as DNA, the CDR3 is TGTGCCAGCAGTGAAGTAGGACGGAATGTCTACGAGCAGTACTTC. The chain couples TRBV14 to TRBJ2-7; no reliable D call. CDR3 length: 15 residues. V was shortened by 6 bases and J by 3 bases, with 18 bases between the two germline ends. The germline V gene has CDR1 SGHDN and CDR2 FVKESK.

The rearrangement links TRBV4-1 to TRBJ2-2, with TRBD2 as a possible D gene (5 bases). This CDR3 spans 20 amino acids. V was trimmed by 3 bases and J by 0 bases, leaving 23 bases between them. Germline V gives CDR1 MGHRA, CDR2 YSYEKL. CDR3: CASSHYTTNYILANTGELFF. Here the CDR3 DNA reads TGCGCCAGCAGCCACTACACGACTAATTATATCCTCGCGAACACCGGGGAGCTGTTTTTT.

This clonotype was detected many times. V is TRBV6-6 and J is TRBJ2-7; D is unresolved. Trimming removed 3 bases from V and 5 bases from J, with 8 bases in between. CDR1 is MNHNY and CDR2 is SVGAGI in the germline V gene (reference sequence). The length of the CDR3 is 12 residues. The CDR3 DNA reads as TGTGCCAGCAGTTATCTCCGGGACGAGCAGTACTTC. Encoded protein: CASSYLRDEQYF.

The chain recombines TRBV11-2 with TRBJ2-2, with unresolved D. Looked up from germline, CDR1 is SGHAT and CDR2 is FQNNGV. The V gene lost 3 bases and the J gene lost 1 base, with 9 bases spanning the gap. The CDR3 has 15 amino acids. CDR3 bases: TGTGCCAGCAGCTTTAACTGGATGAACACCGGGGAGCTGTTTTTT. Translated, it gives CASSFNWMNTGELFF.

In this sample, this clonotype turned up a few times. V gene TRBV7-2 combines with J gene TRBJ2-1; TRBD2 matches 9 bases. V was pared by 1 base and J by 4 bases, with 5 bases of the junction left unmatched. The germline CDR1 and CDR2 sequences are SGHTA and FQGNSA. The CDR3 sequence is 16 residues long. The CDR3 region has the DNA TGTGCCAGCAGCTTAGAGGGACTAGCCTATTACAATGAGCAGTTCTTC. Its protein is CASSLEGLAYYNEQFF.

This clonotype was detected ten times or more. The chain employs TRBV5-4 and TRBJ2-7, with 9 bases fitting TRBD2. Germline-derived CDR1 and CDR2 are SGHNT and YYREEE (reference sequence). The trim removed 0 bases at V and 3 bases at J, leaving 4 bases unmatched. The CDR3 covers 15 residues. The CDR3 protein is CASSLAAGGGYEQYF. The DNA of the CDR3 is TGTGCCAGCAGCTTGGCGGCGGGGGGGGGCTACGAGCAGTACTTC.

The V gene is TRBV5-1, the J gene TRBJ2-1; D is possibly TRBD2 (6 bases). The CDR3 runs to 15 residues. Trimming removed 7 bases from V and 3 bases from J, with 17 bases in between. Germline values: CDR1 SGHRS, CDR2 YFSETQ. The chain's CDR3 is CASGVGVGGYNEQFF. In DNA, the CDR3 is TGCGCCAGCGGCGTGGGGGTGGGGGGCTACAATGAGCAGTTCTTC.

This clonotype was recorded many times. The chain employs TRBV24-1 and TRBJ2-5, with 11 bases fitting TRBD1. Germline CDR1 is KGHDR and CDR2 is SFDVKD. Germline trimming cut 2 bases from V and 4 bases from J; bases unmatched to any gene: 2. The CDR3 runs to 15 residues. The CDR3 region has the DNA TGTGCCACCAGTGATTGGGGGACAGGGGGAGAGACCCAGTACTTC. Translation gives CATSDWGTGGETQYF.

This chain uses TRBV3-1 with TRBJ2-7; D perhaps matches TRBD2 (6 bases). Germline CDR1 reads LGHDT; CDR2 reads YNNKEL (reference sequence). The CDR3 totals 16 residues. Trimming shortened V by 0 bases and J by 3 bases, and 15 bases separated the two germline ends. The CDR3 loop reads CASSQDVWRGSYEQYF. The CDR3, as DNA: TGTGCCAGCAGCCAAGATGTCTGGAGGGGAAGCTACGAGCAGTACTTC.

The rearrangement links TRBV7-2 to TRBJ2-5, with D unresolved. CDR3 length equals 13 residues. The V gene's germline CDR1 is SGHTA and CDR2 FQGNSA. Trimming took off 4 bases at V and 1 base at J, with 7 bases between the two ends. The CDR3 region has the DNA TGTGCCAGCAGCTCGCGATCCCAAGAGACCCAGTACTTC. Protein sequence: CASSSRSQETQYF. The complete variable domain, with remaining parts taken from reference TRBV7-2 and TRBJ2-5, reads GAGVSQSPSNKVTEKGKDVELRCDPISGHTALYWYRQSLGQGLEFLIYFQGNSAPDKSGLPSDRFSAERTGGSVSTLTIQRTQQEDSAVYLCASSSRSQETQYFGPGTRLLVL.

In this sample, this clonotype turned up a few times. The V call is TRBV7-2, the J call TRBJ2-7; TRBD1 might be the D (6 bases). V was cut by 8 bases and J by 5 bases, with 19 bases left in between. Germline V gene lookup returns CDR1 SGHTA and CDR2 FQGNSA. The CDR3 totals 14 residues. The CDR3 sequence: CASGTQGWVHEQYF. CDR3 bases: TGTGCCAGCGGTACGCAGGGGTGGGTTCACGAGCAGTACTTC.